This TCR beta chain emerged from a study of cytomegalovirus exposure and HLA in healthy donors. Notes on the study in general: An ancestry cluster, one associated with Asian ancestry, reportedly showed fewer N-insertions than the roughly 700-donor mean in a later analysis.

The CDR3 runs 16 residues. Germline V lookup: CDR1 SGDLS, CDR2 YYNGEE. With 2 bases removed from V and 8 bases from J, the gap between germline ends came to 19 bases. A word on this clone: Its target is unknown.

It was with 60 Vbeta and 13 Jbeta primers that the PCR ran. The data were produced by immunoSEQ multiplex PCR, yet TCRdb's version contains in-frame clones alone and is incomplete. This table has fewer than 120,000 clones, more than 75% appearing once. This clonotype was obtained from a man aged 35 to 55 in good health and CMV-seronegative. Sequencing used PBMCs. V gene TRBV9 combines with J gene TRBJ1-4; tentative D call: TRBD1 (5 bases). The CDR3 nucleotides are TGTGCCAGCAGCGTGGGGTTGAGGGCGCGGGACGAAAAACTGTTTTTT. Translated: CASSVGLRARDEKLFF.